This T cell receptor beta chain was observed in a study of T-cell reconstitution after alpha-beta-depleted transplantation in children. Construction of the TCRbeta library involved unique molecular identifiers. MiXCR was run by TCRdb on the PCR reads, yielding one entry per CDR3 protein. The sample lists 600,000 to 700,000 distinct CDR3 sequences, roughly 17% occurring once. The CDR3 is 14 amino acids. Trimming left V 3 bases short and J 8 bases short, with 14 bases between. This chain joins TRBV12-3 or TRBV12-4 and TRBJ2-1; tentatively, D is TRBD2 (5 bases). The clonotype was recovered from a human donor who donated a stem cell graft to a child with acute myeloid leukemia. This specimen was PBMCs from the stem cell graft donor, taken from the stem cell graft. This CDR3 reads CASSFTRIGDEQFF. CDR3 sequence (DNA): TGTGCCAGCAGTTTTACTAGGATAGGCGATGAGCAGTTCTTC.